This T cell receptor (beta chain) is from a study of T cell responses to AZD1222 COVID-19 vaccine. V was cut by 1 base and J by 5 bases, with 11 bases left in between. Germline CDR1 LNHDA, CDR2 SQIVND (reference sequence). The CDR3 extends over 14 amino acids. Profiled with immunoSEQ multiplex PCR; TCRdb holds only in-frame clones, not every one. The sample carries about 110,000 clones, around 87% recorded once. The chain uses TRBV19 and TRBJ1-2; the D gene is possibly TRBD1 (6 bases). The input for sequencing was peripheral blood, taken 28 days after the second AZD1222 dose. The TCR originated in an adult who received the AZD1222 COVID-19 vaccine. The CDR3, as DNA: TGTGCCAGTAGTATAGCCCAGGGGAAATATGGCTACACCTTC. This codes for CASSIAQGKYGYTF.